This TCR beta chain was captured in a study of human T cells and chemical hapten exposure. About the study: Chiefly women, the patients showed alopecia areata, totalis or universalis. Study results and limitations: No alteration of TCRs above 1 in 1000 frequency was seen with DPC sensitization.

Time point defined: pre-sensitization, week 0. The treatment was: therapeutic diphenylcyclopropenone sensitization with weekly scalp DPC. Sample donors consisted of patients with alopecia, aged 18 to 70 years, who were suitable for DPC. This clonotype was seen only a few times. Its antigen is unidentified. TCRdb analysed the RACE reads with MiXCR anew, one entry per CDR3 protein. The repertoire has 350,000 to 450,000 distinct CDR3 sequences, 4.5% to 5.5% of them found once; the top ten carry 2% to 3%. The CDR3 is made up of 14 amino acids. The V gene's germline CDR1 is SGHTA and CDR2 FQGNSA. With V trimmed by 3 bases and J by 10 bases, 10 bases remained unmatched.

The sequence was collected from a woman between 45 and 65 years old with alopecia areata. Some clones in this sample may be carry-over from other donors' samples. The V call is TRBV7-2, the J call TRBJ1-1; the match to TRBD1 covers 8 bases. The sequencing used whole blood, collected in connection with sensitization to the hapten diphenylcyclopropenone (DPC). The CDR3, as DNA: TGTGCCAGCAGCTTTGGACAGGGACGCACCATAGCTTTCTTT. It yields the protein CASSFGQGRTIAFF.